These T cell receptor beta chains were read from a single sample in a study of post-analysis software for immune sequencing data. One entry per CDR3 protein results from TCRdb running MiXCR on the PCR reads. Of around 160,000 distinct CDR3 sequences listed, about 36% are singletons. The sample here was blood, taken after autologous hematopoietic stem cell transplantation. The origin of the receptors is a girl between 10 and 17 years old with multiple sclerosis. The CDR3 runs from the conserved cysteine through the conserved F or W. Fields, in order: CDR3 DNA, CDR3 protein, J gene, clone size, V gene, D gene. The D gene is left open where the match is weak. Clone sizes are given selectively: once, few, many, or a class where the clone is expanded.

CDR3 DNA: TGCGCCAGCAGCTCCGGACTAGCGGGGCAAGAGACCCAGTACTTC
CDR3 protein: CASSSGLAGQETQYF
J gene: TRBJ2-5
clone size: NA
V gene: TRBV5-1
D gene: TRBD2

CDR3 DNA: TGCAGTGCGAATAATCTAGAGACAGGGGGGAATGAAAAACTGTTTTTT
CDR3 protein: CSANNLETGGNEKLFF
J gene: TRBJ1-4
clone size: few
V gene: TRBV20-1
D gene: TRBD1

CDR3 DNA: TGCGCCAGCAGCCCGCGACAGCCGGCTAACTATGGCTACACCTTC
CDR3 protein: CASSPRQPANYGYTF
J gene: TRBJ1-2
clone size: NA
V gene: TRBV5-1
D gene: NA

CDR3 DNA: TGCAGCGTTTCTACAGACTATAATTCACCCCTCCACTTT
CDR3 protein: CSVSTDYNSPLHF
J gene: TRBJ1-6
clone size: few
V gene: TRBV29-1
D gene: NA

CDR3 DNA: TGTGCCAGCAGCTTAGCGGGCGGGGCCGTGACCTACGAGCAGTACTTC
CDR3 protein: CASSLAGGAVTYEQYF
J gene: TRBJ2-7
clone size: NA
V gene: TRBV7-9
D gene: NA

CDR3 DNA: TGTGCCAGCAGCCAAGGGACAGAGAAGTTCTTC
CDR3 protein: CASSQGTEKFF
J gene: TRBJ2-1
clone size: NA
V gene: TRBV6-2/TRBV6-3
D gene: TRBD1

CDR3 DNA: TGTGCCAGCAGCGACGGGACTAGCGGGAGTTCCTACAATGAGCAGTTCTTC
CDR3 protein: CASSDGTSGSSYNEQFF
J gene: TRBJ2-1
clone size: NA
V gene: TRBV9
D gene: TRBD2

CDR3 DNA: TGTGCCAGCAGCGGCCGGGGACTAGCGGGAGAAGAGACCCAGTACTTC
CDR3 protein: CASSGRGLAGEETQYF
J gene: TRBJ2-5
clone size: NA
V gene: TRBV7-2
D gene: TRBD2

CDR3 DNA: TGTGCCACCAGTGATCACGACGGAGATTTCTACAATGAGCAGTTCTTC
CDR3 protein: CATSDHDGDFYNEQFF
J gene: TRBJ2-1
clone size: NA
V gene: TRBV24-1
D gene: NA

CDR3 DNA: TGCGCCAGCAGCTTGTGGGGGACAGGGAACACCGGGGAGCTGTTTTTT
CDR3 protein: CASSLWGTGNTGELFF
J gene: TRBJ2-2
clone size: few
V gene: TRBV5-1
D gene: TRBD1

CDR3 DNA: TGTGCCAGCAGCGGGGCAGGGGACTCCGTCTATGGCTACACCTTC
CDR3 protein: CASSGAGDSVYGYTF
J gene: TRBJ1-2
clone size: many
V gene: TRBV9
D gene: NA

CDR3 DNA: TGTGCCAGCAGCCCCACTTTTCGGGGGTACAGGGAGCTAGCGGGGCCTCCGCAGTTCTTC
CDR3 protein: CASSPTFRGYRELAGPPQFF
J gene: TRBJ2-1
clone size: few
V gene: TRBV14
D gene: TRBD2

CDR3 DNA: TGCGCCAGCAGCCGACAGGAAAGGTCTGAAGCTTTCTTT
CDR3 protein: CASSRQERSEAFF
J gene: TRBJ1-1
clone size: few
V gene: TRBV4-3
D gene: NA

CDR3 DNA: TGTGCCAGCAGTGAGCTACAGGGGACTAGCACAGATACGCAGTATTTT
CDR3 protein: CASSELQGTSTDTQYF
J gene: TRBJ2-3
clone size: once
V gene: TRBV6-1
D gene: NA

CDR3 DNA: TGCGCCAGCAGCCAAGTGGCGAATGAGCAGTTCTTC
CDR3 protein: CASSQVANEQFF
J gene: TRBJ2-1
clone size: NA
V gene: TRBV4-1
D gene: NA

CDR3 DNA: TGTGCCAGCTGGACTAGCGGGAGATTAGATGAGCAGTTCTTC
CDR3 protein: CASWTSGRLDEQFF
J gene: TRBJ2-1
clone size: few
V gene: TRBV6-1
D gene: TRBD2

CDR3 DNA: TGCAGCGTTGTAGCGGCGGCACGGGGCACTGAGCAGTTCTTC
CDR3 protein: CSVVAAARGTEQFF
J gene: TRBJ2-1
clone size: NA
V gene: TRBV29-1
D gene: NA